What follows are 18 T cell receptor beta chains derived from one specimen sequenced in a study of T cell responses to AZD1222 COVID-19 vaccine. Data came from immunoSEQ multiplex PCR; TCRdb stores just in-frame clones and leaves some out. Of about 180,000 clones in the sample, roughly 92% are singletons; the top ten hold roughly 1.7%. The sequencing used peripheral blood, collected 28 days after the second AZD1222 dose. The receptors stem from an adult who received the AZD1222 COVID-19 vaccine.

This chain links TRBV3-1 (or the pseudogene TRBV3-2) with TRBJ2-2, with 9 bases identical to TRBD2. The CDR3 sequence is 15 residues long. After removal of 3 bases from V and 8 bases from J, the junction contained 7 bases not matched to a gene. Germline V gives CDR1 LGHDT, CDR2 YNNKEL (reference sequence). The CDR3 sequence: CASSHGTSSGGELFF. The DNA of the CDR3 is TGTGCCAGCAGCCACGGGACTAGCTCAGGAGGGGAGCTGTTTTTT.

The rearrangement joins TRBV5-4 to TRBJ1-6; a weak D match, TRBD1 (5 bases). Trimming stripped 1 base from V and 7 bases from J, with 18 bases between. CDR3 length: 17 residues. The germline gives CDR1 SGHNT, CDR2 YYREEE (reference sequence). CDR3 DNA sequence: TGTGCCAGCAGCTTGTTGGGGACCGGACTCTGGAATTCACCCCTCCACTTT. Protein: CASSLLGTGLWNSPLHF.

Turning to this clone: The sample contains more than one DNA sequence encoding this CDR3. The V call is TRBV19, the J call TRBJ2-3; D is ambiguous. The germline V and J ends were trimmed by 2 bases and 0 bases, with 6 bases remaining between them. Germline V gene lookup returns CDR1 LNHDA and CDR2 SQIVND (reference sequence). The CDR3 is 14 amino acids. CDR3 sequence reads: CASSITPSTDTQYF. CDR3 nucleotide sequence: TGTGCCAGTAGTATAACCCCGAGCACAGATACGCAGTATTTT.

The CDR3 reads CSVERGTSGNTIYF. The DNA of the CDR3 is TGCAGCGTTGAACGCGGGACCTCTGGAAACACCATATATTTT. The rearrangement uses TRBV29-1 and TRBJ1-3, with D possibly being TRBD1 (5 bases). This CDR3 has 14 residues. The V end lost 2 bases, the J end lost 0 bases, and 8 bases lay between the germline ends. The V gene's germline CDR1 is SQVTM and CDR2 ANQGSEA.

This chain connects TRBV5-1 to TRBJ2-1, with D possibly being TRBD2 (6 bases). This CDR3 spans 15 amino acids. CDR1 and CDR2 (germline): SGHRS, YFSETQ. V shed 3 bases and J shed 4 bases, with 14 bases lying between them. The CDR3 sequence: CASSYQRATYNEQFF. The CDR3 bases are TGCGCCAGCAGCTATCAGCGGGCTACTTACAATGAGCAGTTCTTC.

J is TRBJ2-7 and V is TRBV2; 8 positions match TRBD2. The CDR3 has 15 amino acids. In germline, CDR1 is SNHLY, CDR2 FYNNEI. V lost 8 bases, J lost 5 bases, and 14 bases stayed unmatched. The CDR3 sequence is CASLQAGGVVDEQYF. The CDR3 bases are TGTGCCAGCCTGCAGGCGGGGGGCGTTGTTGACGAGCAGTACTTC.

This chain uses TRBV27 with TRBJ1-1, with D possibly TRBD1 on 5 matching bases. Germline V gene lookup returns CDR1 MNHEY and CDR2 SMNVEV (reference sequence). V was pared by 8 bases and J by 0 bases, with 16 bases between. The CDR3 extends over 15 amino acids. CDR3 nucleotides: TGTGCCAGCCATATCGGGGGAGGGTTGAACACTGAAGCTTTCTTT. Encoded protein: CASHIGGGLNTEAFF.

The rearrangement links TRBV19 to TRBJ1-1; no definite D call. V was pared by 11 bases and J by 8 bases, with 15 bases between. Germline V gene sequence: CDR1 LNHDA, CDR2 SQIVND (reference sequence). This CDR3 has 11 amino acids. CDR3 in amino acids: CAGGGGREAFF. The CDR3 DNA reads as TGTGCCGGAGGAGGCGGCAGGGAAGCTTTCTTT.

The J gene is TRBJ1-1, the V gene TRBV19; unclear D gene. V lost 3 bases to trimming and J lost 5 bases, with 10 bases between them. In germline, CDR1 is LNHDA, CDR2 SQIVND (reference sequence). CDR3 length equals 13 residues. CDR3 bases: TGTGCCAGTAGTATCCCATCGCTGACTGAAGCTTTCTTT. Protein product: CASSIPSLTEAFF.

The chain combines TRBV29-1 with TRBJ1-4, with a tentative D call TRBD1 (6 bases). Trimming left V 6 bases short and J 7 bases short, with 15 bases between. The CDR3 contains 13 residues. Germline V CDR1 and CDR2: SQVTM, ANQGSEA. CDR3 nucleotides: TGCAGCGTAGGACAGTCGTTCGGTGAAAAACTGTTTTTT. It translates to CSVGQSFGEKLFF. Looking up the rest from reference TRBV29-1 and TRBJ1-4 gives the full variable domain: SAVISQKPSRDICQRGTSLTIQCQVDSQVTMMFWYRQQPGQSLTLIATANQGSEATYESGFVIDKFPISRPNLTFSTLTVSNMSPEDSSIYLCSVGQSFGEKLFFGSGTQLSVL.

This chain joins TRBV7-3 and TRBJ2-3, with TRBD1 identical over 10 bases. Germline CDR1 reads SGHTA; CDR2 reads FQGTGA. With 5 bases clipped from V and 0 bases from J, the junction kept 5 bases outside the gene matches. CDR3 length: 16 residues. The CDR3 DNA reads as TGTGCCAGCAGCATCGGGACAGGGGAAAGCACAGATACGCAGTATTTT. Translating gives CASSIGTGESTDTQYF.

The rearrangement uses TRBV12-3 or TRBV12-4 and TRBJ1-6; D gene ambiguous. CDR3 length: 12 residues. V lost 3 bases and J lost 9, with 6 bases in between. CDR3 amino acids: CASSFVSSPLHF. The CDR3 nucleotides are TGTGCCAGCAGTTTCGTCAGTTCACCCCTCCACTTT.

The chain combines TRBV6-5 with TRBJ1-1; D might be TRBD1 (5 bases). This CDR3 is 14 amino acids long. The V gene's germline CDR1 is MNHEY and CDR2 SVGAGI. V was clipped by 5 bases and J by 5 bases, with 15 bases between them. The chain's CDR3 is CASSTAGEETEAFF. The DNA of the CDR3 is TGTGCCAGCAGTACCGCGGGGGAGGAAACTGAAGCTTTCTTT.

The J gene is TRBJ1-4, the V gene TRBV6-6; a possible D gene is TRBD1 (6 bases). The CDR3 runs 15 residues. The V end lost 5 bases, the J end lost 4 bases, and 14 bases lay between the germline ends. Looked up from germline, CDR1 is MNHNY and CDR2 is SVGAGI (reference sequence). DNA of the CDR3: TGTGCCAGCAGTCTACAGGGTCGGGGTAATGAAAAACTGTTTTTT. As protein: CASSLQGRGNEKLFF.

This clone appeared a few times. This chain links TRBV6-2 or TRBV6-3 with TRBJ2-4; 9 nucleotides match TRBD1. In germline, CDR1 is MNHEY, CDR2 SVGEGT. V was clipped by 2 bases and J by 2 bases; unmatched bases: 16. There are 20 residues in the CDR3. CDR3 sequence (DNA): TGTGCCAGCAGTTACCCTCCGTGGACAGGGGCCTCGAGTTCCAAAAACATTCAGTACTTC. Its protein is CASSYPPWTGASSSKNIQYF.

Here the CDR3 reads CASSWTRGDTEAFF. The CDR3, as DNA: TGTGCCAGCAGTTGGACCAGGGGGGACACTGAAGCTTTCTTT. J is TRBJ1-1 and V is TRBV11-1, with 7 bases aligning to TRBD1. Germline trimming cut 6 bases from V and 3 bases from J; bases unmatched to any gene: 7. Germline V gene sequence: CDR1 SGHAT, CDR2 FQDESV (reference sequence). CDR3 size: 14 residues.

This clone was seen only once. This rearrangement joins TRBV7-2 to TRBJ2-7, with 8 nucleotides matching TRBD2. The CDR3 consists of 15 residues. The J segment lost 1 base and the V segment lost 1 base, leaving 3 bases of the junction unmatched. Germline lookup yields CDR1 SGHTA and CDR2 FQGNSA. This chain's CDR3 is CASSLVGTSSYEQYF. DNA of the CDR3: TGTGCCAGCAGCTTAGTTGGGACTAGTTCCTACGAGCAGTACTTC. Full variable domain (rest looked up from reference TRBV7-2 and TRBJ2-7): GAGVSQSPSNKVTEKGKDVELRCDPISGHTALYWYRQSLGQGLEFLIYFQGNSAPDKSGLPSDRFSAERTGGSVSTLTIQRTQQEDSAVYLCASSLVGTSSYEQYFGPGTRLTVT.

The rearrangement uses TRBV3-1 (or the pseudogene TRBV3-2) and TRBJ1-4; a weak D match, TRBD1 (6 bases). The germline gives CDR1 LGHDT, CDR2 YNNKEL (reference sequence). V was pared by 1 base and J by 3 bases, with 24 bases between. CDR3 length: 20 residues. CDR3 coding DNA: TGTGCCAGCAGCCAAGTCTGGAGGGCAGGTTTCGAGGGGGCTAATGAAAAACTGTTTTTT. Amino acids: CASSQVWRAGFEGANEKLFF.